This T cell receptor (beta chain) was sequenced in a study of blood T cell repertoires in COVID-19. Everyone who took part was roughly 18 to 100 years old, and they came from 24 US areas. This clone was picked up a small number of times. Germline loops: CDR1 SGHKS, CDR2 YYEKEE (reference sequence). This CDR3 is 13 amino acids long. With 4 bases removed from V and 7 bases from J, the gap between germline ends came to 15 bases. In the source study's methods: From reference gene primer amplification, estimates of nucleated cell counts were derived. The assay was immunoSEQ multiplex PCR, and TCRdb's table has in-frame clones only and misses some. The V and J calls and clone size were taken over from that table, and D and trimming were inferred from the DNA. The table lists fewer than 500,000 clones, around 89% of them singletons.

The sample comprised PBMCs or T cells enriched from blood (not recorded which). V gene TRBV5-5 combines with J gene TRBJ2-7; D might be TRBD2 (6 bases). The TCR originated in a man younger than 40 who had recovered from COVID-19. The CDR3 DNA is TGTGCCAGCAGCCCGGGCCCGGGAGCGGAGCAGTACTTC. It encodes CASSPGPGAEQYF. Complete variable domain (other parts from reference TRBV5-5 and TRBJ2-7): DAGVTQSPTHLIKTRGQQVTLRCSPISGHKSVSWYQQVLGQGPQFIFQYYEKEERGRGNFPDRFSARQFPNYSSELNVNALLLGDSALYLCASSPGPGAEQYFGPGTRLTVT.